Shown below are 32 T cell receptor beta chains from a single sample sequenced in a study of blood T cell repertoires in COVID-19. TCRdb's copy holds only in-frame clones and misses some; the assay was immunoSEQ multiplex PCR. The sample lists about 490,000 clones, approximately 83% seen once, with approximately 3.2% in the top ten. The sequenced sample was peripheral blood. These receptors were obtained from a human donor in a cohort sampled during active COVID-19.

In this sample, this clone turned up once. The V and J genes are TRBV2 and TRBJ2-7; the match to TRBD1 covers 8 bases. Trimming removed 6 bases from V and 4 bases from J; junction bases left unmatched: 8. Germline V gene data show CDR1 as SNHLY and CDR2 as FYNNEI. The CDR3 runs 14 residues. CDR3 in DNA: TGTGCCAGCAGGGAAACGGACAGGGCTTACGAGCAGTACTTC. Protein: CASRETDRAYEQYF.

The chain uses TRBV5-1 and TRBJ1-2, with 9 nucleotides matching TRBD1. Germline lookup yields CDR1 SGHRS and CDR2 YFSETQ. Trimming at V came to 1 base and at J to 6 bases, leaving 4 bases not matched to a gene. The CDR3 length is 14 residues. The CDR3 DNA follows: TGCGCCAGCAGCTTGTCCTGGACAGGGGATGGCTACACCTTC. Translated: CASSLSWTGDGYTF.

This rearrangement joins TRBV28 to TRBJ2-7, with TRBD2 matching over 10 bases. Germline CDR1 is MDHEN and CDR2 is SYDVKM. The CDR3 is 16 residues long. Losses at the gene ends were 2 bases for V and 2 bases for J; bases not matched to a gene: 6. CDR3 DNA: TGTGCCAGCAGTTTAAGGACTAGCGGCAACGCCTACGAGCAGTACTTC. Translated: CASSLRTSGNAYEQYF.

The chain employs TRBV9 and TRBJ2-4; 9 bases match TRBD1. Germline V gene sequence: CDR1 SGDLS, CDR2 YYNGEE. V was pared by 2 bases and J by 8 bases, with 5 bases of the junction left unmatched. The CDR3 loop spans 14 amino acids. CDR3 bases: TGTGCCAGCAGCGTTTTGACAGGGGGTGACATTCAGTACTTC. Translated: CASSVLTGGDIQYF.

This chain connects TRBV3-1 (or the pseudogene TRBV3-2) to TRBJ1-5, with 9 bases lining up with TRBD1. CDR3 length: 14 residues. V lost 4 bases and J lost 7; bases outside the gene matches: 5. Germline loops: CDR1 LGHDT, CDR2 YNNKEL (reference sequence). CDR3 region: CASSPTGGFQPQHF. The CDR3 bases are TGTGCCAGCAGCCCGACAGGGGGATTCCAGCCCCAGCATTTT.

The chain carries TRBV5-6 and TRBJ2-1, with 7 bases fitting TRBD1. With 3 bases clipped from V and 6 bases from J, the junction kept 0 bases outside the gene matches. This CDR3 contains 12 residues. Germline-derived CDR1 and CDR2 are SGHDT and YYEEEE. The CDR3 coding sequence is TGTGCCAGCAGCTGGACAGGCAATGAGCAGTTCTTC. Protein: CASSWTGNEQFF. Full variable domain (remainder filled in from reference TRBV5-6 and TRBJ2-1): DAGVTQSPTHLIKTRGQQVTLRCSPKSGHDTVSWYQQALGQGPQFIFQYYEEEERQRGNFPDRFSGHQFPNYSSELNVNALLLGDSALYLCASSWTGNEQFFGPGTRLTVL.

V gene TRBV5-1 combines with J gene TRBJ2-1, with a tentative D call TRBD2 (5 bases). The V end lost 1 base, the J end lost 6 bases, and 20 bases lay between the germline ends. The CDR3 contains 17 residues. Germline CDR1 and CDR2: SGHRS and YFSETQ. CDR3 in DNA: TGCGCCAGCAGCTTGAATCCCGGCGGAGGAGGAGGCAATGAGCAGTTCTTC. The encoded protein is CASSLNPGGGGGNEQFF.

Concerning this clone itself: The same CDR3 also results from other DNA sequences found in this sample. V usage is TRBV27 and J usage is TRBJ1-5; D uncertain. V was clipped by 3 bases and J by 5 bases, with 11 bases between them. Germline assignment: CDR1 MNHEY and CDR2 SMNVEV (reference sequence). The CDR3 spans 14 residues. CDR3 amino acids: CASSFSGADQPQHF. CDR3 DNA sequence: TGTGCCAGCAGTTTCTCGGGTGCGGATCAGCCCCAGCATTTT.

The chain has TRBV12-5 and TRBJ1-3; D call uncertain. The germline V gene has CDR1 LGHNT and CDR2 FRNRAP. CDR3 length: 16 amino acids. Trimming pared 1 base from V and 2 bases from J, leaving 12 bases between. The CDR3 DNA reads TGTGCTAGTGGTTTGGCGACTAACGGAGCTGGAAACACCATATATTTT. Its protein is CASGLATNGAGNTIYF.

The rearrangement uses TRBV6-2 or TRBV6-3 and TRBJ2-1; 10 bases map to TRBD2. CDR1 is MNHEY, CDR2 SVGEGT, per germline. With V trimmed by 0 bases and J by 1 base, 9 bases remained unmatched. There are 19 residues in the CDR3. The CDR3 sequence is CASSYSGTSADPSYNEQFF. DNA of the CDR3: TGTGCCAGCAGTTACTCAGGGACTAGCGCCGATCCTTCCTACAATGAGCAGTTCTTC.

The chain recombines TRBV19 with TRBJ2-7; 7 nucleotides match TRBD2. This CDR3 spans 14 amino acids. V was clipped by 4 bases and J by 0 bases; unmatched bases: 3. Germline V CDR1 and CDR2: LNHDA, SQIVND (reference sequence). The CDR3 region is CASSKSSGSYEQYF. The CDR3, as DNA: TGTGCCAGTAGTAAATCTAGCGGCTCCTACGAGCAGTACTTC.

The gene calls are TRBV2 and TRBJ1-6, with D possibly TRBD1 on 5 matching bases. The CDR3 covers 18 residues. Germline V gene lookup returns CDR1 SNHLY and CDR2 FYNNEI. Between the trimmed V and J ends, which lost 1 base and 0 bases, there was a span of 13 bases. CDR3 nucleotide sequence: TGTGCCAGCAGTGAAGGGGCCCCGGGGGGCTCCTATAATTCACCCCTCCACTTT. It codes for CASSEGAPGGSYNSPLHF.

Note on this clone: At one end, the junction sequence differs from germline, possibly due to a read error. The rearrangement joins TRBV14 to TRBJ1-1; D unresolved. This CDR3 is 10 amino acids long. Germline CDR1 and CDR2: SGHDN and FVKESK. CDR3 residues: CASSQYRVFF. The CDR3 region has the DNA TGTGCCAGCAGCCAATACCGGGTTTTTTTT.

This sequence joins TRBV6-5 and TRBJ2-7, with 7 bases identical to TRBD1. This CDR3 spans 16 amino acids. Per germline, CDR1 MNHEY and CDR2 SVGAGI. V shed 3 bases, J shed 1 base, and the junction held 9 bases outside the gene matches. CDR3: CASSYRFSGGSYEQYF. As DNA, the CDR3 is TGTGCCAGCAGTTATCGATTTTCAGGGGGATCCTACGAGCAGTACTTC.

The CDR3 spells CAWSIGTNTDTQYF. The CDR3 coding sequence is TGTGCCTGGAGTATAGGGACTAACACAGATACGCAGTATTTT. V gene TRBV30 combines with J gene TRBJ2-3; 7 bases line up with TRBD2. Germline assignment: CDR1 GTSNPN and CDR2 SVGIG (reference sequence). V shed 2 bases and J 2 bases; nucleotides not matched to a gene: 4. There are 14 residues in the CDR3.

This chain uses TRBV16 with TRBJ1-2; D remains unclear. This CDR3 has 10 amino acids. Germline V CDR1 and CDR2: KGHSY, FQNENV. The ends were cut back, 4 bases at V and 6 bases at J, with 3 bases in the middle. The CDR3 DNA sequence: TGTGCCAGCAGCCTCGATGGCTACACCTTC. This codes for CASSLDGYTF.

The chain joins TRBV19 to TRBJ2-7; tentatively, D is TRBD2 (6 bases). V gave up 1 base and J gave up 9 bases, with 19 bases separating them. This CDR3 has 15 residues. Germline CDR1 and CDR2: LNHDA and SQIVND (reference sequence). The CDR3 here is CASSIGGTPYDGQYF. The CDR3 nucleotides read TGTGCCAGTAGTATAGGTGGGACTCCTTACGATGGGCAGTACTTC.

The chain carries TRBV19 and TRBJ2-3; TRBD1 agrees at 8 bases. Germline CDR1 and CDR2: LNHDA and SQIVND (reference sequence). This CDR3 comprises 18 residues. Germline trimming cut 4 bases from V and 2 bases from J; bases unmatched to any gene: 14. CDR3 region: CASSNPRFSGGYTDTQYF. The CDR3 DNA reads as TGTGCCAGTAGTAACCCAAGGTTTTCAGGGGGCTACACAGATACGCAGTATTTT.

The chain recombines TRBV5-1 with TRBJ2-7; D unresolved. Trimming removed 0 bases at V and 6 bases at J, with 10 bases between. CDR1 and CDR2 from the germline V gene are SGHRS and YFSETQ. The CDR3 spans 13 residues. CDR3 nucleotide sequence: TGCGCCAGCAGCTTGGATATAGTCCGCGAGCAGTACTTC. Amino acid sequence: CASSLDIVREQYF.

As concerns this clone: This may come from a read error, since a much larger clone is one base off. The sample has other DNA sequences that encode this CDR3 too. The rearrangement joins TRBV7-3 to TRBJ1-1, with D possibly TRBD1 on 6 matching bases. Trimming shortened V by 5 bases and J by 2 bases, and 9 bases separated the two germline ends. Germline lookup yields CDR1 SGHTA and CDR2 FQGTGA. There are 13 residues in the CDR3. CDR3 residues: CASSLDRNTEAFF. The CDR3 DNA sequence: TGTGCCAGCAGCCTGGACAGAAACACTGAAGCTTTCTTT.

This sequence joins TRBV24-1 and TRBJ2-5, with 8 nucleotides matching TRBD1. The V gene's germline CDR1 is KGHDR and CDR2 SFDVKD. Trimming removed 4 bases from V and 7 bases from J; junction bases left unmatched: 10. CDR3 length: 15 residues. CDR3: CATSEHGQGQGTQYF. The DNA of the CDR3 is TGTGCCACCAGTGAACATGGACAGGGTCAGGGGACCCAGTACTTC.

This sequence joins TRBV28 and TRBJ2-7; tentatively, D is TRBD2 (6 bases). This CDR3 spans 16 amino acids. Deletions cut 3 bases from V and 2 bases from J, with 17 bases between. The germline V gene has CDR1 MDHEN and CDR2 SYDVKM. The CDR3 spells CASSLLGGGRTYEQYF. The CDR3 DNA is TGTGCCAGCAGTTTGTTGGGGGGAGGAAGGACCTACGAGCAGTACTTC.

V gene TRBV30 combines with J gene TRBJ2-7, with D possibly matching TRBD2 (5 bases). V was shortened by 5 bases and J by 0 bases, with 11 bases between the two germline ends. The length of the CDR3 is 13 residues. Germline V lookup: CDR1 GTSNPN, CDR2 SVGIG (reference sequence). Here the CDR3 DNA reads TGTGCCTGGGGACTTTTACACTCCTACGAGCAGTACTTC. Residues: CAWGLLHSYEQYF.

V and J are TRBV30 and TRBJ2-1; D unresolved. Germline lookup yields CDR1 GTSNPN and CDR2 SVGIG (reference sequence). V lost 4 bases and J lost 4, with 8 bases in between. The CDR3 spans 12 residues. Written as DNA, the CDR3 is TGTGCCTGGAAAAAGAGGTACAATGAGCAGTTCTTC. This codes for CAWKKRYNEQFF.

The rearrangement links TRBV30 to TRBJ1-1; 7 positions match TRBD1. Germline V gene sequence: CDR1 GTSNPN, CDR2 SVGIG (reference sequence). The CDR3 consists of 13 residues. The trim removed 1 base at V and 4 bases at J, leaving 3 bases unmatched. The chain's CDR3 is CAWSAGTVTEAFF. The CDR3 region has the DNA TGTGCCTGGAGTGCTGGGACAGTCACTGAAGCTTTCTTT.

The gene calls are TRBV29-1 and TRBJ1-1, with D uncertain. V was pared by 2 bases and J by 2 bases, with 12 bases between. Germline CDR1 and CDR2: SQVTM and ANQGSEA. CDR3 length equals 14 residues. The DNA for the CDR3 is TGCAGCGTTGAAACGGGGAACCATAACACTGAAGCTTTCTTT. It codes for CSVETGNHNTEAFF.

Concerning this clone: Different DNA sequences within this sample yield the same CDR3. The chain couples TRBV9 to TRBJ1-1, with TRBD1 matching over 7 bases. V dropped 0 bases and J dropped 1; count of bases not matched to a gene: 3. The CDR3 consists of 15 residues. Germline assignment: CDR1 SGDLS and CDR2 YYNGEE. CDR3 sequence reads: CASSVGQGQNTEAFF. The CDR3 DNA is TGTGCCAGCAGCGTAGGACAGGGACAGAACACTGAAGCTTTCTTT.

The V and J genes are TRBV27 and TRBJ2-5; perhaps TRBD1 as D (6 bases). CDR3 length: 15 amino acids. V shed 3 bases and J shed 4 bases, with 15 bases lying between them. Looked up from germline, CDR1 is MNHEY and CDR2 is SMNVEV (reference sequence). The CDR3 reads CASSFLGGVPETQYF. The CDR3 nucleotides read TGTGCCAGCAGTTTCCTAGGGGGAGTCCCAGAGACCCAGTACTTC.

This clone appeared a single time. The rearrangement links TRBV24-1 to TRBJ2-7, with no clear D. The CDR3 extends over 14 amino acids. CDR1 and CDR2 (germline): KGHDR, SFDVKD. V was trimmed by 6 bases and J by 7 bases, leaving 18 bases between them. CDR3 nucleotides: TGTGCCACCAGTAAAGGAGCCCGAACCGGGGAGCAGTACTTC. It yields the protein CATSKGARTGEQYF.

Only a few counts were recorded for this clone. The chain carries TRBV11-2 and TRBJ1-2; possible D gene TRBD1, 5 bases. Deletions cut 5 bases from V and 2 bases from J, with 12 bases between. The V gene's germline CDR1 is SGHAT and CDR2 FQNNGV. The CDR3 totals 14 residues. The DNA for the CDR3 is TGTGCCAGCAGCCGATCGCAGGGAAACTATGGCTACACCTTC. This codes for CASSRSQGNYGYTF.

The chain has TRBV13 and TRBJ2-7, with TRBD2 identical over 11 bases. In germline, CDR1 is PRHDT, CDR2 FYEKMQ (reference sequence). Germline trimming cut 2 bases from V and 2 bases from J; bases unmatched to any gene: 2. The CDR3 totals 15 residues. The CDR3 region has the DNA TGTGCCAGCAGCTTACTAGCGGGAGGAACCTACGAGCAGTACTTC. Translation: CASSLLAGGTYEQYF.

This clone was observed once. V and J are TRBV27 and TRBJ2-1, with D maybe TRBD2 (5 bases). Germline V gene lookup returns CDR1 MNHEY and CDR2 SMNVEV (reference sequence). Trimming stripped 4 bases from V and 6 bases from J, with 19 bases between. The CDR3 spans 16 residues. As DNA, the CDR3 is TGTGCCAGCAGTTCCTCCTTCGGGGTTCTGGTCAATGAGCAGTTCTTC. This sequence encodes CASSSSFGVLVNEQFF.